The 7 T cell receptor beta chains below come from one sample, sequenced in a study of identical twins (dated by TCRdb to the mid-2010s). Libraries were made using 5' RACE. For sequencing, an Illumina HiSeq 2000 was employed. The public reads were run again by TCRdb, first through fastp at Q25 and then through MiXCR, and only productive beta chains were kept. CDR3 protein duplicates are merged, each entry listing the most common genes and DNA. The sample yields roughly 720,000 distinct CDR3 sequences; around a sixth were counted once. In total, the top ten clones hold around 13% of the sample. This sample was also put to use in a study of T cells expressing NK-cell markers.

The sequencing sample was made of PBMCs. The receptors were sampled from a woman aged 18-29 years in good health.

This clonotype was recorded many times. V and J are TRBV6-5 and TRBJ2-2; 7 bases line up with TRBD2. V lost 1 base, J lost 1 base, and 3 bases stayed unmatched. The germline gives CDR1 MNHEY, CDR2 SVGAGI. The CDR3 extends over 16 amino acids. The CDR3 DNA sequence: TGTGCCAGCAGTTACTGGGGGGGATGGAACACCGGGGAGCTGTTTTTT. Its translation is CASSYWGGWNTGELFF.

This clonotype has more than one count but fewer than ten. The chain recombines TRBV20-1 with TRBJ2-3; the D gene could be TRBD1 or TRBD2 (6 bases each). Germline V gene data show CDR1 as DFQATT and CDR2 as SNEGSKA (reference sequence). The CDR3 spans 14 residues. V lost 4 bases and J lost 2, with 13 bases in between. This chain's CDR3 is CSANLGGYTDTQYF. DNA of the CDR3: TGCAGTGCTAACCTAGGGGGGTACACAGATACGCAGTATTTT.

CDR3 loop: CASSSTDGMTEAFF. Here the CDR3 DNA reads TGTGCCAGCAGCTCAACCGACGGGATGACTGAAGCTTTCTTT. This chain connects TRBV7-2 to TRBJ1-1, with unresolved D. V dropped 4 bases and J dropped 5 bases, with 14 bases sitting between them. The length of the CDR3 is 14 residues. Looked up from germline, CDR1 is SGHTA and CDR2 is FQGNSA.

This clonotype was observed at least ten times. The rearrangement links TRBV20-1 to TRBJ2-7; possibly TRBD1 for D (6 bases). Trimming stripped 6 bases from V and 3 bases from J, with 12 bases between. Germline loops: CDR1 DFQATT, CDR2 SNEGSKA (reference sequence). CDR3 length equals 12 residues. The DNA for the CDR3 is TGCAGTGCCCGGGACATATACTACGAGCAGTACTTC. It specifies CSARDIYYEQYF.

The V gene is TRBV7-9, the J gene TRBJ1-6, with D uncertain. V shed 8 bases and J shed 8 bases, with 7 bases lying between them. The CDR3 is 11 amino acids. Germline assignment: CDR1 SEHNR and CDR2 FQNEAQ (reference sequence). CDR3 protein: CASSIDSPLHF. CDR3 DNA sequence: TGTGCCAGCTCGATCGATTCACCCCTCCACTTT.

This CDR3 is CASSRGTAPNGHEQFF. The CDR3 DNA follows: TGCGCCAGCAGCCGGGGAACCGCACCTAATGGACATGAGCAGTTCTTC. V gene TRBV4-3 combines with J gene TRBJ2-1, with D unresolved. V shed 4 bases and J shed 8 bases, with 21 bases lying between them. This CDR3 spans 16 amino acids. Germline V CDR1 and CDR2: LGHNA, YSLEER.

This clonotype was recorded at least ten times. The chain couples TRBV5-1 to TRBJ2-2; D is possibly TRBD1 or TRBD2 (6 bases each). Germline lookup yields CDR1 SGHRS and CDR2 YFSETQ. Trimming took off 0 bases at V and 6 bases at J, with 9 bases between the two ends. This CDR3 is built from 14 residues. CDR3 nucleotide sequence: TGCGCCAGCAGCTTGGACAGGGAGGCCGGGGAGCTGTTTTTT. It translates to CASSLDREAGELFF.